Described below is a single T cell receptor (beta chain) sequence and its context. The V and J ends lost 6 bases and 7 bases, in that order; junction bases with no gene match: 12. Germline loops: CDR1 LNHDA, CDR2 SQIVND (reference sequence). The CDR3 is made up of 16 amino acids. Per the study methods: Researchers report that nucleated cell counts were estimated from reference gene primer amplification. The assay was immunoSEQ multiplex PCR, and TCRdb's table has in-frame clones only and misses some. V and J calls plus clone size are reproduced from that table; the DNA served to infer D and trimming. The sample holds 150,000 or so clones, about 90% seen once. The sample is drawn from a study of blood T cell repertoires in COVID-19.

The source material was peripheral blood. The source of this sequence is a man under 40 with COVID-19, enrolled during active disease. This chain joins TRBV19 and TRBJ1-4; 9 bases fit TRBD1. The CDR3 nucleotides read TGTGCCAGTAGCCAAGGGACGACAGGGGGTCGTGAAAAACTGTTTTTT. Its protein is CASSQGTTGGREKLFF. The variable domain in full, with the rest retrieved from reference TRBV19 and TRBJ1-4, is DGGITQSPKYLFRKEGQNVTLSCEQNLNHDAMYWYRQDPGQGLRLIYYSQIVNDFQKGDIAEGYSVSREKKESFPLTVTSAQKNPTAFYLCASSQGTTGGREKLFFGSGTQLSVL.